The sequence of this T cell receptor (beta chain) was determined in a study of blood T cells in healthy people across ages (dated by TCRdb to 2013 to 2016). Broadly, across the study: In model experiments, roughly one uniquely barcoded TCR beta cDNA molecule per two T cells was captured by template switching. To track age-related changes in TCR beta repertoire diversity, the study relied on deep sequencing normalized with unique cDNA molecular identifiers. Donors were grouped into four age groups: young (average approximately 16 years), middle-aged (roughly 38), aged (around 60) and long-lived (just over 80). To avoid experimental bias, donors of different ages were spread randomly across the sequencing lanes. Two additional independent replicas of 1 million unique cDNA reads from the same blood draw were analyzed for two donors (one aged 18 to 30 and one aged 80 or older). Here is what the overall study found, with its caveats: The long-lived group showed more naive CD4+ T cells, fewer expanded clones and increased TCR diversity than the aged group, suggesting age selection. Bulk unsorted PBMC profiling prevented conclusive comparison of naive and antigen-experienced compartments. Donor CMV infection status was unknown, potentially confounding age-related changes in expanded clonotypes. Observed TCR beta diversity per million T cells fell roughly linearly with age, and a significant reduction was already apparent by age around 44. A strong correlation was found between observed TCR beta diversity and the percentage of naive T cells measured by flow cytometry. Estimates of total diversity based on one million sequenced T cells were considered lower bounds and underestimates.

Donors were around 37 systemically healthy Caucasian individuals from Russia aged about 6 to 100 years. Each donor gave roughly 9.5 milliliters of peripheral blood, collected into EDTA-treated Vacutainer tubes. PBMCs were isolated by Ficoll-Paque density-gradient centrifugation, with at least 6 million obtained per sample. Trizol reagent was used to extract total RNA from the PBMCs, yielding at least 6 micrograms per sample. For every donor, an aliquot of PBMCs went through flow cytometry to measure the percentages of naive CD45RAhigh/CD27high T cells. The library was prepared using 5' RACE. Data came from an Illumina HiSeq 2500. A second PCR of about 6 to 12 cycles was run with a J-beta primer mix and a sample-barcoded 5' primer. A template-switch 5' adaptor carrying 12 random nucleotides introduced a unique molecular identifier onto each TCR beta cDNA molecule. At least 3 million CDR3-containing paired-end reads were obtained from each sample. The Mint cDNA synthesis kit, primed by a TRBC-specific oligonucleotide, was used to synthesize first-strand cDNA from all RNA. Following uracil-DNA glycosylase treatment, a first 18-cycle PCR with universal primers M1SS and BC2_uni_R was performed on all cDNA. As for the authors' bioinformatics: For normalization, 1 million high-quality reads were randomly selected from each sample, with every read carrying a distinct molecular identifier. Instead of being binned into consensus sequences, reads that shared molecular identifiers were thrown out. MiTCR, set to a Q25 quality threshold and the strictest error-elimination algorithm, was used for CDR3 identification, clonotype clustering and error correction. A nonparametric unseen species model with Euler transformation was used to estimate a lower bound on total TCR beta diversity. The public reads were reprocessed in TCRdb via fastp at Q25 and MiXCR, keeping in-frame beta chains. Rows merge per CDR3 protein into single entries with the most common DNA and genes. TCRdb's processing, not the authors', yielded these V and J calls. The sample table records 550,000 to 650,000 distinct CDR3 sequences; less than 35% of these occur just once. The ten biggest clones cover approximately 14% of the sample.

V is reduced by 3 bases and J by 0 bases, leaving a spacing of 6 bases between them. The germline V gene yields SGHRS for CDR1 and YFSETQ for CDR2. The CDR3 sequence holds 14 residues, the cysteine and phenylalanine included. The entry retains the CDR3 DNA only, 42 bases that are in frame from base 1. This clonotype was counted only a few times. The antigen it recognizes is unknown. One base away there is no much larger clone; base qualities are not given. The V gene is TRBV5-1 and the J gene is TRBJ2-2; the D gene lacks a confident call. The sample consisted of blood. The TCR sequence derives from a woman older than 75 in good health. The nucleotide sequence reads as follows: TGCGCCAGCAGCTATAGGGCGAACACCGGGGAGCTGTTTTTT. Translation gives CASSYRANTGELFF.